This is a list of T cell receptor beta chains from one sample in a study of T-cell reconstitution after alpha-beta-depleted transplantation in children. From the PCR reads, TCRdb called clonotypes with MiXCR, one entry per CDR3 protein. Of around 200,000 distinct CDR3 sequences in the sample, roughly 18% were seen once. Sequences were derived from PBMCs, mostly from graft donor cells, sampled 360 days after TCRalphabeta/CD19-depleted stem cell transplant. The receptor set was obtained from a male patient aged 2 to 9 who had a stem cell transplant for acute lymphoblastic leukemia, so the T cells may come from the graft donor. Both conserved end residues are part of each CDR3. The order of the fields is clone size, V gene, J gene, D gene, CDR3 DNA, CDR3 protein. The D gene is left open where the match is weak. The size entry is marked missing in some rows and otherwise reads once, few, many or a size class.

size: many; V: TRBV29-1; J: TRBJ2-1; D: TRBD2; DNA: TGCAGCGTTGAAGACCTAGCGGGGAATATCCATGAGCAGTTCTTC; CDR3: CSVEDLAGNIHEQFF
size: few; V: TRBV11-3; J: TRBJ2-1; D: -; DNA: TGTGCCAGCAGTCCCTTCAATGAGCAGTTCTTC; CDR3: CASSPFNEQFF
size: few; V: TRBV5-1; J: TRBJ2-5; D: -; DNA: TGCGCCAGCAGAACGGTTGAGACCCAGTACTTC; CDR3: CASRTVETQYF
size: -; V: TRBV29-1; J: TRBJ2-2; D: TRBD1; DNA: TGCAGCGTTCTTTGGACAGGGATTCTTGCGAACACCGGGGAGCTGTTTTTT; CDR3: CSVLWTGILANTGELFF
size: few; V: TRBV4-2; J: TRBJ2-1; D: -; DNA: TGTGCCAGCAGCACTGGGGGACCCGATGAGCAGTTCTTC; CDR3: CASSTGGPDEQFF
size: few; V: TRBV10-3; J: TRBJ1-2; D: TRBD1; DNA: TGTGCCATCAGTGCCGGGACAGCCAACTATGGCTACACCTTC; CDR3: CAISAGTANYGYTF
size: -; V: TRBV11-2; J: TRBJ2-5; D: TRBD1; DNA: TGTGCCAGCAGCTCCCGGGACAGGGTACCCCTGTGGACCCAGTACTTC; CDR3: CASSSRDRVPLWTQYF
size: once; V: TRBV7-9; J: TRBJ2-3; D: TRBD1; DNA: TGTGCCAGCAGCCCTATGGACAGGGGACGCACAGATACGCAGTATTTT; CDR3: CASSPMDRGRTDTQYF
size: few; V: TRBV5-5; J: TRBJ2-3; D: -; DNA: TGTGCCAGCACCGGAAACACTAGCACAGATACGCAGTATTTT; CDR3: CASTGNTSTDTQYF
size: many; V: TRBV29-1; J: TRBJ2-7; D: -; DNA: TGCAGCGTTGCCGGGACCTACGAGCAGTACTTC; CDR3: CSVAGTYEQYF
size: few; V: TRBV4-2; J: TRBJ2-7; D: -; DNA: TGTGCCAGCAGCCTCAAGACGGGGGGCCTAGGGGACGAGCAGTACTTC; CDR3: CASSLKTGGLGDEQYF
size: few; V: TRBV4-3; J: TRBJ2-1; D: TRBD2; DNA: TGCGCCAGCAGCCAACGTGTGGCTAGCGGGGGGCCCAATGAGCAGTTCTTC; CDR3: CASSQRVASGGPNEQFF
size: -; V: TRBV20-1; J: TRBJ2-3; D: -; DNA: TGCAGTGCTGGGAACACAGATACGCAGTATTTT; CDR3: CSAGNTDTQYF
size: few; V: TRBV2; J: TRBJ2-2; D: TRBD1; DNA: TGTGCCAGCAGGGACAGTTGGGACAGGGCGAACACCGGGGAGCTGTTTTTT; CDR3: CASRDSWDRANTGELFF
size: few; V: TRBV29-1; J: TRBJ2-1; D: -; DNA: TGCAGCGGAGTTTCGGGGGTTTACAATGAGCAGTTCTTC; CDR3: CSGVSGVYNEQFF
size: few; V: TRBV11-2; J: TRBJ2-1; D: -; DNA: TGTGCCAGCAGCTTAGAGGCGCCCGCAGGGACGAAGCAGTTCTTC; CDR3: CASSLEAPAGTKQFF
size: few; V: TRBV28; J: TRBJ1-2; D: -; DNA: TGTGCCAGCAGCGTAATCCGGGTAGAAAGGGCCGACTATGGCTACACCTTC; CDR3: CASSVIRVERADYGYTF
size: -; V: TRBV4-3; J: TRBJ2-3; D: -; DNA: TGCGCCAGCAGCCCCTACTCACCCGGGCTCACAGATACGCAGTATTTT; CDR3: CASSPYSPGLTDTQYF
size: -; V: TRBV10-3; J: TRBJ1-2; D: -; DNA: TGTGCCATCAGTGAGCCTTCAGGGTCAGAGAACTATGGCTACACCTTC; CDR3: CAISEPSGSENYGYTF
size: -; V: TRBV19; J: TRBJ2-1; D: -; DNA: TGTGCCAGTAGAACGGGATCCCCCTACAATGAGCAGTTCTTC; CDR3: CASRTGSPYNEQFF
size: few; V: TRBV5-1; J: TRBJ2-3; D: -; DNA: TGCGCCAGCAGCTTTTGGGACCCCGGAGAGCGGGATACGCAGTATTTT; CDR3: CASSFWDPGERDTQYF
size: few; V: TRBV7-7; J: TRBJ2-7; D: -; DNA: TGTGCCAGCAGCTTAGATCCAAGTGAGGGGACCTACGAGCAGTACTTC; CDR3: CASSLDPSEGTYEQYF
size: -; V: TRBV10-3; J: TRBJ2-3; D: -; DNA: TGTGCCATCAGTGAGATCTGGACTAGCACAGATACGCAGTATTTT; CDR3: CAISEIWTSTDTQYF
size: few; V: TRBV6-1; J: TRBJ1-4; D: -; DNA: TGTGCCAGCAGTCGCCCGACGGACACAAATGAAAAACTGTTTTTT; CDR3: CASSRPTDTNEKLFF
size: few; V: TRBV7-9; J: TRBJ2-7; D: -; DNA: TGTGCCAGCAGCTTGTCGGCGGGGTACGAGCAGTACTTC; CDR3: CASSLSAGYEQYF
size: -; V: TRBV5-5; J: TRBJ2-2; D: -; DNA: TGTGCCAGCAGCCAATTCCCGGGACAAGGGCCCGGGGAGCTGTTTTTT; CDR3: CASSQFPGQGPGELFF
size: -; V: TRBV7-8; J: TRBJ2-6; D: -; DNA: TGTGCCAGCAGCGAAACAGCCTCTGGGGCCAACGTCCTGACTTTC; CDR3: CASSETASGANVLTF
size: few; V: TRBV6-5; J: TRBJ1-6; D: -; DNA: TGTGCCAGCAGTTACCTTAGGGAAGCCCTCCACTTT; CDR3: CASSYLREALHF
size: many; V: TRBV7-2; J: TRBJ2-1; D: -; DNA: TGTGCCAGCAGCTTACGGGGATACAATGAGCAGTTCTTC; CDR3: CASSLRGYNEQFF
size: -; V: TRBV5-1; J: TRBJ1-6; D: -; DNA: TGCGCCAGCAGCTTGACTTTCCTGAGGGGGAACTATAATTCACCCCTCCACTTT; CDR3: CASSLTFLRGNYNSPLHF
size: few; V: TRBV29-1; J: TRBJ2-4; D: -; DNA: TGCAGCGTTGATAGCAGGGACACCAGATTAGCCAAAAACATTCAGTACTTC; CDR3: CSVDSRDTRLAKNIQYF
size: medium-sized; V: TRBV12-3/TRBV12-4; J: TRBJ2-6; D: -; DNA: TGTGCCAGCGGCTCTGGGGCCAACGTCCTGACTTTC; CDR3: CASGSGANVLTF
size: -; V: TRBV5-6; J: TRBJ1-1; D: -; DNA: TGTGCCAGCACCATACCAGGGGCGCGCGCTGAAGCTTTCTTT; CDR3: CASTIPGARAEAFF
size: -; V: TRBV5-5; J: TRBJ1-4; D: -; DNA: TGTGCCAGCAGCCCACTGGGACTGGGGGAAAAACTGTTTTTT; CDR3: CASSPLGLGEKLFF
size: -; V: TRBV20-1; J: TRBJ2-3; D: TRBD2; DNA: TGCAGTGCTACCCCAACTAGCGGGGGGTCAGATACGCAGTATTTT; CDR3: CSATPTSGGSDTQYF
size: -; V: TRBV7-2; J: TRBJ1-6; D: -; DNA: TGTGCCAGCAGCCTCCGGGACCGGGGCTCACCCCTCCACTTT; CDR3: CASSLRDRGSPLHF
size: -; V: TRBV7-8; J: TRBJ2-2; D: -; DNA: TGTGCCAGCAGCTTATTCGGAGGGGGCAACACCGGGGAGCTGTTTTTT; CDR3: CASSLFGGGNTGELFF
size: -; V: TRBV15; J: TRBJ2-5; D: -; DNA: -; CDR3: CATSRDLERDRETQYF
size: -; V: TRBV20-1; J: TRBJ1-4; D: TRBD1; DNA: TGCAGTGCTAGAGATCTAACAGGGGTTGAAAAACTGTTTTTT; CDR3: CSARDLTGVEKLFF
size: many; V: TRBV5-1; J: TRBJ2-5; D: TRBD2; DNA: TGCGCCAGCAGCCCGGGACTAGCGGGCCAAGAGACCCAGTACTTC; CDR3: CASSPGLAGQETQYF
size: -; V: TRBV10-3; J: TRBJ2-1; D: -; DNA: TGTGCCATCATGAGCGGATCCTACAATGAGCAGTTCTTC; CDR3: CAIMSGSYNEQFF
size: -; V: TRBV7-7; J: TRBJ2-3; D: TRBD2; DNA: TGTGCCAGCAGCTCGGGACTAACCACAGATACGCAGTATTTT; CDR3: CASSSGLTTDTQYF
size: -; V: TRBV27; J: TRBJ1-2; D: -; DNA: TGTGCCAGCAGGTGGGACGGTAACTATGGCTACACCTTC; CDR3: CASRWDGNYGYTF
size: many; V: TRBV7-2; J: TRBJ2-2; D: -; DNA: TGTGCCAGCAGCTTACAAGGGGCCAACACCGGGGAGCTGTTTTTT; CDR3: CASSLQGANTGELFF
size: -; V: TRBV12-3/TRBV12-4; J: TRBJ2-7; D: -; DNA: TGTGCCAGCAGTTTAAAGGGGGCCTACGAGCAGTACTTC; CDR3: CASSLKGAYEQYF
size: many; V: TRBV6-2/TRBV6-3; J: TRBJ2-7; D: TRBD1; DNA: TGTGCCAGCAGACGACAGGGCCCCTCCTACGAGCAGTACTTC; CDR3: CASRRQGPSYEQYF